The subject of this entry is one T cell receptor (beta chain). This record comes from a study of OX40 agonist ivuxolimab in advanced cancers. Study at large: Each patient was given ivuxolimab into a vein every 2 weeks, at 0.01 to 10 mg/kg.

V was cut by 6 bases and J by 5 bases, with 13 bases left in between. Germline CDR1 and CDR2: SGHAT and FQNNGV. The CDR3 spans 14 residues. The assay was immunoSEQ multiplex PCR, and TCRdb's table has in-frame clones only and misses some. The sample contains around 80,000 clones, 85% of which appear only once. The clonotype originates from an adult with an advanced solid tumor such as melanoma, head and neck, liver or kidney cancer. The V gene is TRBV11-2, the J gene TRBJ1-4, with D unclear. The specimen comprised CD4+ or CD8+ T cells sorted from blood, sampled in a trial of the OX40 agonist ivuxolimab. The chain's CDR3 is CASSTGLQNEKLFF. CDR3 nucleotide sequence: TGTGCCAGCAGTACCGGGCTCCAAAATGAAAAACTGTTTTTT.